Here is one TCR beta chain with its context. Antigen: not known. Trimming cost V 6 bases and J 8 bases; bases outside gene matches: 12. CDR1 is SGHTA and CDR2 is FQGNSA in the germline V gene. CDR3 length equals 14 residues. This sample stems from a study of T cell responses to AZD1222 COVID-19 vaccine. Study-level points and caveats: Of the AZD1222 recipients, only six or seven were seropositive at baseline.

Method: immunoSEQ multiplex PCR; TCRdb's copy keeps in-frame clones and lacks some. The table records about 100,000 clones, 85% to 90% of them present only once. The sequences come from peripheral blood, collected on day 0 of AZD1222 vaccination. The TCR sequence derives from an adult in good health. V usage is TRBV7-2 and J usage is TRBJ1-2, with 7 bases that match TRBD1. The CDR3 sequence is CASRHDRALGGYTF. Written as DNA, the CDR3 is TGTGCCAGCAGGCACGACAGGGCGCTGGGGGGCTACACCTTC.